This TCR beta chain was recorded in a study of response to subunit inactivated influenza vaccine. TCRdb passed the RT-PCR reads through MiXCR, listing each CDR3 protein once. The sample includes 800,000 to 1,000,000 distinct CDR3 sequences, 20% to 25% seen only once; the top ten take 10% to 13%. Ten or more counts support this clonotype. The antigen is unknown. The study's findings and limits: Authors suggested few new T cells are recruited by each seasonal influenza vaccination.

The CDR3 contains 9 residues. CDR1 and CDR2 from the germline V gene are DFQATT and SNEGSKA (reference sequence). The specimen comprised PBMCs from blood, sampled around 5 days after vaccination. The source of this sequence is a man in his fifties who received an inactivated influenza vaccine. The chain joins TRBV20-1 to TRBJ1-2; D gene uncertain. CDR3 nucleotide sequence: TGCATGACCTCTATGCCCTACACCTTC. It is translated as CMTSMPYTF.